This T cell receptor beta chain appears in the sequencing data of a study of T cell responses to AZD1222 COVID-19 vaccine. Findings and limits, study-wide: Repertoire collection took place solely once the T cell response had peaked. Females outnumbered males among donors, who were mostly white British; clonal diversity was possibly underestimated.

The assay was immunoSEQ multiplex PCR, and TCRdb's table has in-frame clones only and misses some. This table holds some 150,000 clones. The J segment lost 4 bases and the V segment lost 2 bases, leaving 2 bases of the junction unmatched. Germline CDR1 is MNHEY and CDR2 is SVGAGI. The CDR3 spans 14 residues. With respect to this clone: Its antigen is unidentified.

The source of this sequence is an adult in good health. The V and J genes are TRBV6-5 and TRBJ1-2, with 9 bases matching TRBD1. Sequencing input: peripheral blood. The CDR3 DNA reads as TGTGCCAGCAGTTACGGGACAGGGAGCTATGGCTACACCTTC. It codes for CASSYGTGSYGYTF.